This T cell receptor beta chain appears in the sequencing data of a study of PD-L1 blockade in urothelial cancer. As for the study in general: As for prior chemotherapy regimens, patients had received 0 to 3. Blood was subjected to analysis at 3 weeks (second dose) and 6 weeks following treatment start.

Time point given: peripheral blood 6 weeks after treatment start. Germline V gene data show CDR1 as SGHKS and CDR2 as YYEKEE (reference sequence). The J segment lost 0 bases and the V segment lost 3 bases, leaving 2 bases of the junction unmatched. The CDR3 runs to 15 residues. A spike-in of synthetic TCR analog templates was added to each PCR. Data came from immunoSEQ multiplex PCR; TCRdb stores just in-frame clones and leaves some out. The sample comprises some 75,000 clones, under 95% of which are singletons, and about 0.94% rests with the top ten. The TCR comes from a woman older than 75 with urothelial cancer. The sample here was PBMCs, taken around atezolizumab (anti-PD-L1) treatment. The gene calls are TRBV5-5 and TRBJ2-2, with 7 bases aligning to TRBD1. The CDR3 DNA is TGTGCCAGCAGCTCGGACAGGCCGAACACCGGGGAGCTGTTTTTT. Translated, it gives CASSSDRPNTGELFF.